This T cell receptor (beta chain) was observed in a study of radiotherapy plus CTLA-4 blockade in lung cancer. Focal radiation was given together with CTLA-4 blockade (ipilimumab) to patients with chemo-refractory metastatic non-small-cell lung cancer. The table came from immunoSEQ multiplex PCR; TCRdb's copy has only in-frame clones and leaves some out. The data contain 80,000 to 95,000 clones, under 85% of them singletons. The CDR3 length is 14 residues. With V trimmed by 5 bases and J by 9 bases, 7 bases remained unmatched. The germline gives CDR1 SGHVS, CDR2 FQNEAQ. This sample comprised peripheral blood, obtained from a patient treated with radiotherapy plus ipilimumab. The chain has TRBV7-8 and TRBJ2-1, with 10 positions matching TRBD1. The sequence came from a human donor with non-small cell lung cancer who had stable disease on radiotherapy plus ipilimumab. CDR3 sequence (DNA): TGTGCCAGCAGCCGGGACAGGGGAACGGGTGAGCAGTTCTTC. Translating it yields CASSRDRGTGEQFF.